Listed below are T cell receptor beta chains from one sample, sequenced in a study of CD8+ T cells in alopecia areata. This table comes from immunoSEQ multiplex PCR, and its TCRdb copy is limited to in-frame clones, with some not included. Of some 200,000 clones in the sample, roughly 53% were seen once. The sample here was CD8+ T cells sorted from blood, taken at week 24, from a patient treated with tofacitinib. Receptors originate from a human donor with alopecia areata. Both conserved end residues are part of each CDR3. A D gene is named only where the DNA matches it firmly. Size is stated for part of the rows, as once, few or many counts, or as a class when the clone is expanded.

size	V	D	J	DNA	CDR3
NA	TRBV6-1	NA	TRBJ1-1	TGTGCCAGCAGTGAAGGCAGGGTAATTAACACTGAAGCTTTCTTT	CASSEGRVINTEAFF
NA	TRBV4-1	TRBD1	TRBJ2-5	TGCGCCAGCAGCCTGGGACAGGACGATCAAGAGACCCAGTACTTC	CASSLGQDDQETQYF
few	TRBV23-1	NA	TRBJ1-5	TGCGCCAGCAGTCTAGATGGAAACCAGCATTTT	CASSLDGNQHF
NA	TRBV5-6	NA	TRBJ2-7	TGTGCCAGCAGCCCAGGGGGGACCTACGAGCAGTACTTC	CASSPGGTYEQYF
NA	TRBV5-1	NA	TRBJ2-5	TGCGCCAGCACCCTGACGGGAGAGACCCAGTACTTC	CASTLTGETQYF
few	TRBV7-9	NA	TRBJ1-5	TGTGCCAGCAGCTCCCACCGGAGACGGCAGCCCCAGCATTTT	CASSSHRRRQPQHF
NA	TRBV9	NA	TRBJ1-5	TGTGCCAGCAGCGGCCGGGACAGCAATCAGCCCCAGCATTTT	CASSGRDSNQPQHF
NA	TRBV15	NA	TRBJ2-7	TGTGCCACCAGCAGAGAGTTGCCCTACGAGCAGTACTTC	CATSRELPYEQYF
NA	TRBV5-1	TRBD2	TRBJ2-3	TGCGCCAGCAAGGGTAGCGGGGGGCCAGATACGCAGTATTTT	CASKGSGGPDTQYF
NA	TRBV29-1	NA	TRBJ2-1	TGCAGCGGACTCCCTGTGACCCGATATCTCAATGAGCAGTTCTTC	CSGLPVTRYLNEQFF
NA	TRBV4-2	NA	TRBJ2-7	TGTGCCAGCAGCCAAAACTACGAGCAGTACTTC	CASSQNYEQYF
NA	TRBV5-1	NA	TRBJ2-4	TGCGCCAGCAGCTCGCCCGGGACTTTAGCCAAAAACATTCAGTACTTC	CASSSPGTLAKNIQYF
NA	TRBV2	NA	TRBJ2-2	TGTGCCAGCAGTGGGCCAGGGGCGGTCTCCGGGGAGCTGTTTTTT	CASSGPGAVSGELFF
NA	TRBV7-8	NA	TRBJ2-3	TGTGCCAGCACCTCAAGAACGGCAGATACGCAGTATTTT	CASTSRTADTQYF
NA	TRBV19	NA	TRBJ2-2	TGTGCCAGTATGTTAGACAGGACGAACACCGGGGAGCTGTTTTTT	CASMLDRTNTGELFF
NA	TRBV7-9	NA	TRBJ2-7	TGTGCCAGCAGCTTACGGGACGCAGGCTCCTACGAGCAGTACTTC	CASSLRDAGSYEQYF
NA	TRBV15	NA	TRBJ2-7	TGTGCCACCAGCAGAGCCCAGGGCTTCCCCTACGAGCAGTACTTC	CATSRAQGFPYEQYF
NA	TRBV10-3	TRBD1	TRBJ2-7	TGTGCCATCGAATCCGGGACAGGGAGGGACGAGCAGTACTTC	CAIESGTGRDEQYF
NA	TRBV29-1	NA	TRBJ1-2	TGCAGCGTTGAACCACAGGGTGCTGGCTACACCTTC	CSVEPQGAGYTF
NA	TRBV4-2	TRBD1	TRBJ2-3	TGTGCCAGCAGCCAAGAATTGGGACAGGGCTGGGGCACAGATACGCAGTATTTT	CASSQELGQGWGTDTQYF
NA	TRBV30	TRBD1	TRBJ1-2	TGTGCCTGGAGTTTTCCGGGACAGGGGTTTGGCTACACCTTC	CAWSFPGQGFGYTF
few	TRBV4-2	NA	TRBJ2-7	TGTGCCAGCAGCCAAGATCTGACCGGGATCCCCTACGAGCAGTACTTC	CASSQDLTGIPYEQYF
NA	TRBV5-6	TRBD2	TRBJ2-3	TGTGCCAGCAGCCCACTAGCGGATACGATCACAGATACGCAGTATTTT	CASSPLADTITDTQYF
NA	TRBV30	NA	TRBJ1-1	TGTGCCTATCTAGACAGTTACACTGAAGCTTTCTTT	CAYLDSYTEAFF
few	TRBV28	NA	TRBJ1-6	TGTGCCAGCAGTTTACTAGGGGTCGCGGGTAATTCACCCCTCCACTTT	CASSLLGVAGNSPLHF
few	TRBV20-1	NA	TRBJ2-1	TGCAGTTTGGGGGCCTCCAATGAGCAGTTCTTC	CSLGASNEQFF
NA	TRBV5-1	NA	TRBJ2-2	TGCGCCAGCAGCTTGTTGGTTCGACGCACCGGGGAGCTGTTTTTT	CASSLLVRRTGELFF
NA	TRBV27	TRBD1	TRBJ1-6	TGTGCCAGCAGCTGGGCCGGGACAGCCTATAATTCACCCCTCCACTTT	CASSWAGTAYNSPLHF
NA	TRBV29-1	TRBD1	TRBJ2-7	TGCAGCGTTGAAGATCGACAGGGGAGCTCCTACGAGCAGTACTTC	CSVEDRQGSSYEQYF
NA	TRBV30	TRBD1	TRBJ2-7	TGTGCCTGGAGTTCCGGACAGGGTGGGTCCTACGAGCAGTACTTC	CAWSSGQGGSYEQYF
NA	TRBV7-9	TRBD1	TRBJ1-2	TGTGCCAGCAGCTTTGGACAGGCGTATGGCTACACCTTC	CASSFGQAYGYTF
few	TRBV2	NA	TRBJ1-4	TGTGCCAGCAAATTGTTGATCAACGAAAAACTGTTTTTT	CASKLLINEKLFF
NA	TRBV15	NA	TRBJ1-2	TGTGCCACCAGCAGAGATCGGGTGGGGAGCGGTCGAGGCTACACCTTC	CATSRDRVGSGRGYTF
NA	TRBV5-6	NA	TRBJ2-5	TGTGCCAGCAGCGTCCGGCCACCTAGGGAGACCCAGTACTTC	CASSVRPPRETQYF
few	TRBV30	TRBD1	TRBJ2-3	TGTGCCTGCACAGGGGGCGTGAATGCAGATACGCAGTATTTT	CACTGGVNADTQYF
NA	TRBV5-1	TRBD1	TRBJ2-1	TGCGCCAGCAGCAACTCCGGGACAGGGGGTCGGTTCTTC	CASSNSGTGGRFF
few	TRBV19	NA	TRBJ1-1	TGTGCCAGTGGGACGCGGGCCTTTGAAGCTTTCTTT	CASGTRAFEAFF
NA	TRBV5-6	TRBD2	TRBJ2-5	TGTGCCAGCAGCTTGGGACTAGCGGGGGCAAGGGAGACCCAGTACTTC	CASSLGLAGARETQYF
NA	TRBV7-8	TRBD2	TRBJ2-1	TGTGCCAGCAGCCCCTTAGCGGGGGCTGACAATGAGCAGTTCTTC	CASSPLAGADNEQFF
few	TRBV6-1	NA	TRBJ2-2	TGTGCCAGCAGTTTGAACACCGGGGAGCTGTTTTTT	CASSLNTGELFF
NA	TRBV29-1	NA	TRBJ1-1	TGCAGCGTTGAAAGTCAGTGGGCTTTCTTT	CSVESQWAFF
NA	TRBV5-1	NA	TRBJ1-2	TGCGCCAGCAGCTCGGAGGACGGGGGCTATGGCTACACCTTC	CASSSEDGGYGYTF
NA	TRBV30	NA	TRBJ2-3	TGTGCCTGGAGCGTAGGAGATACGCAGTATTTT	CAWSVGDTQYF
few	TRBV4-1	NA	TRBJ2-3	TGCGCCAGCAGCCAAGAGCCGCCGGGGGGCACAGATACGCAGTATTTT	CASSQEPPGGTDTQYF
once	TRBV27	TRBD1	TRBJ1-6	TGTGCCAGCAGTTGGGACAGGGGTAATTCACCCCTCCACTTT	CASSWDRGNSPLHF
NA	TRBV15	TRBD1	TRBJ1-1	TGTGCCACCTGTAGAACCCGGGACAGCCTGAACACTGAAGCTTTCTTT	CATCRTRDSLNTEAFF
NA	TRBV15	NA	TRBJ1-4	TGTGCCACCAGCAGAGATCGGAGTGGCAGGGCTAATGAAAAACTGTTTTTT	CATSRDRSGRANEKLFF
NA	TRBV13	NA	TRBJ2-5	TGTGCCAGCAGCTTAGGCCGTGAGGAGACCCAGTACTTC	CASSLGREETQYF
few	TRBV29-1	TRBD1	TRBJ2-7	TGCAGCGTTGAGTCCCGACAGGGAAACTACGAGCAGTACTTC	CSVESRQGNYEQYF
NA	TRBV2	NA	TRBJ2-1	TGTGCCAGCAGGGGGGGTCGGACAGGCGGCTACAATGAGCAGTTCTTC	CASRGGRTGGYNEQFF
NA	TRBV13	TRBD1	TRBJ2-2	TGTGCCAGCAGCTCACCCGGGACAGGGAACACCGGGGAGCTGTTTTTT	CASSSPGTGNTGELFF
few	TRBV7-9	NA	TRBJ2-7	TGTGCCAGCAGCCCACCGGGGGGACAGACCTACGAGCAGTACTTC	CASSPPGGQTYEQYF
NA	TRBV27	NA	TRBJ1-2	TGTGCCAGCAGTTTACGACCGACTAGGGTCGAGGACTATGGCTACACCTTC	CASSLRPTRVEDYGYTF